Following are 19 T cell receptor beta chains from one sample sequenced in a study of OX40 agonist ivuxolimab in advanced cancers. Only in-frame clones appear in the TCRdb table, and some are missing; sequencing was by immunoSEQ multiplex PCR. This sample has around 58,000 clones, with approximately 90% found just once. The sequenced sample was CD4+ or CD8+ T cells sorted from blood, obtained in a trial of the OX40 agonist ivuxolimab. The receptors here all came from an adult with an advanced solid tumor such as melanoma, head and neck, liver or kidney cancer.

V gene TRBV14 combines with J gene TRBJ2-1; TRBD2 might be the D (6 bases). Germline CDR1 SGHDN, CDR2 FVKESK. V dropped 2 bases and J dropped 9 bases, with 14 bases sitting between them. The CDR3 is 14 amino acids. The CDR3 spells CASSQPPSRGEQFF. CDR3 sequence (DNA): TGTGCCAGCAGCCAACCCCCTTCGCGGGGTGAGCAGTTCTTC.

The genes are TRBV11-2 and TRBJ2-6; 9 bases agree with TRBD1. The CDR3 loop spans 18 amino acids. V shed 1 base, J shed 0 bases, and the junction held 4 bases outside the gene matches. Per the germline V gene, CDR1 is SGHAT and CDR2 is FQNNGV. This chain's CDR3 is CASSLVGGQGSGANVLTF. CDR3 nucleotide sequence: TGTGCCAGCAGCTTAGTAGGGGGACAGGGCTCTGGGGCCAACGTCCTGACTTTC.

The chain employs TRBV4-1 and TRBJ1-6; 7 bases align to TRBD1. This CDR3 is built from 16 residues. J gave up 9 bases and V 1 base, and 9 bases lay outside the gene matches. Germline-derived CDR1 and CDR2 are MGHRA and YSYEKL. CDR3 sequence: CASSQGSGTAFSPLHF. The CDR3 DNA sequence: TGCGCCAGCAGCCAAGGCAGCGGGACAGCTTTTTCACCCCTCCACTTT.

This clone was counted a single time. The chain couples TRBV4-1 to TRBJ1-2; tentative D call: TRBD1 (6 bases). Trimming stripped 3 bases from V and 3 bases from J, with 17 bases between. The CDR3 totals 16 residues. CDR1 MGHRA and CDR2 YSYEKL come from the germline V gene. The CDR3 loop reads CASSQEGHRRDYGYTF. As DNA, the CDR3 is TGCGCCAGCAGCCAGGAGGGACATCGGAGGGACTATGGCTACACCTTC.

V usage is TRBV7-9 and J usage is TRBJ2-3; no clear D gene. This CDR3 has 13 amino acids. Between the trimmed V and J ends, which lost 2 bases and 6 bases, there was a span of 9 bases. Germline CDR1 reads SEHNR; CDR2 reads FQNEAQ (reference sequence). The CDR3 region has the DNA TGTGCCAGCAGCTTATTTGCCCCGGATACGCAGTATTTT. It is translated as CASSLFAPDTQYF.

This chain joins TRBV2 and TRBJ2-3, with D tentatively TRBD2 (5 bases). With 6 bases removed from V and 7 bases from J, the gap between germline ends came to 11 bases. The CDR3 has 12 amino acids. Per germline, CDR1 SNHLY and CDR2 FYNNEI. The CDR3: CASRTEDYTQYF. DNA for the CDR3: TGTGCCAGCAGAACAGAGGACTATACGCAGTATTTT.

The gene calls are TRBV25-1 and TRBJ2-7; 7 positions agree with TRBD1. V lost 6 bases, J lost 7 bases, and 9 bases stayed unmatched. Germline-derived CDR1 and CDR2 are MGHDK and SYGVNS. The CDR3 is 13 residues long. As DNA, the CDR3 is TGTGCCAGCAGCGGACAGGAACCAGGGGAGCAGTACTTC. It yields the protein CASSGQEPGEQYF.

The chain employs TRBV5-6 and TRBJ1-2; the D is unclear. The CDR3 consists of 14 residues. Germline V CDR1 and CDR2: SGHDT, YYEEEE. Trimming stripped 0 bases from V and 6 bases from J, with 12 bases between. The CDR3 reads CASSLAQVPHGYTF. The DNA for the CDR3 is TGTGCCAGCAGCTTGGCGCAGGTACCACATGGCTACACCTTC.

The chain employs TRBV5-1 and TRBJ1-2; 8 bases align to TRBD1. Germline CDR1 is SGHRS and CDR2 is YFSETQ. CDR3 length: 15 residues. The V gene end was trimmed by 1 base and the J gene end by 4 bases; junction bases not matched to a gene: 6. The CDR3 loop is CASSLRPGQGYGYTF. The CDR3 DNA follows: TGCGCCAGCAGCTTGAGGCCCGGACAGGGCTATGGCTACACCTTC.

The chain carries TRBV7-3 and TRBJ2-1, with TRBD1 matching 9 bases. CDR3 length equals 15 residues. Germline values: CDR1 SGHTA, CDR2 FQGTGA. Unmatched junction bases numbered 6, after V lost 5 bases and J lost 4 bases. The CDR3 loop reads CASSLGTGSYNEQFF. The DNA of the CDR3 is TGTGCCAGCAGCCTCGGGACAGGGAGTTACAATGAGCAGTTCTTC. The whole variable domain, remainder taken from reference TRBV7-3 and TRBJ2-1, is GAGVSQTPSNKVTEKGKYVELRCDPISGHTALYWYRQSLGQGPEFLIYFQGTGAADDSGLPNDRFFAVRPEGSVSTLKIQRTERGDSAVYLCASSLGTGSYNEQFFGPGTRLTVL.

The V and J genes are TRBV10-3 and TRBJ1-1, with a weak D call TRBD1 (5 bases). The germline CDR1 and CDR2 sequences are ENHRY and SYGVKD. Trimming removed 6 bases from V and 3 bases from J, with 23 bases in between. The CDR3 extends over 17 amino acids. CDR3 DNA: TGTGCCATCAGAGGCCCCAGGGAGGGGAGCGTCGACACTGAAGCTTTCTTT. Translation: CAIRGPREGSVDTEAFF.

The J gene is TRBJ2-1, the V gene TRBV6-5; no definite D call. Trimming took 6 bases from V and 4 from J, leaving 4 bases between them. Germline values: CDR1 MNHEY, CDR2 SVGAGI. CDR3 length: 11 residues. The CDR3 loop reads CASRVYNEQFF. The CDR3 DNA follows: TGTGCCAGCAGGGTGTACAATGAGCAGTTCTTC.

The chain recombines TRBV29-1 with TRBJ1-5; weak D call: TRBD1 (5 bases). V lost 6 bases, J lost 6 bases, and 18 bases lay in between. In germline, CDR1 is SQVTM, CDR2 ANQGSEA. This CDR3 has 14 residues. The CDR3 loop reads CSVATGGLGQPQHF. CDR3 DNA sequence: TGCAGCGTGGCCACCGGGGGTCTCGGTCAGCCCCAGCATTTT.

The J gene is TRBJ1-4, the V gene TRBV9; no definite D call. The CDR3 extends over 14 amino acids. V was trimmed by 2 bases and J by 2 bases, leaving 7 bases between them. Germline-derived CDR1 and CDR2 are SGDLS and YYNGEE. The CDR3, as DNA: TGTGCCAGCAGCGTTGGTTCGACTAATGAAAAACTGTTTTTT. This gives the protein CASSVGSTNEKLFF.

The chain combines TRBV6-1 with TRBJ1-2, with 7 nucleotides matching TRBD1. Germline-derived CDR1 and CDR2 are MNHNS and SASEGT. Trimming removed 7 bases from V and 5 bases from J; junction bases left unmatched: 13. The CDR3 is made up of 15 amino acids. The CDR3 loop reads CASTGGDPSVYGYTF. The CDR3 DNA reads as TGTGCCAGCACAGGGGGGGACCCGTCCGTGTATGGCTACACCTTC.

The V gene is TRBV6-5, the J gene TRBJ1-2; tentatively, D is TRBD1 (6 bases). The CDR3 runs 15 residues. The V gene's germline CDR1 is MNHEY and CDR2 SVGAGI. The V end was cut by 7 bases, the J end by 4 bases, with 19 bases between. The CDR3 loop reads CASTQAGGSVYGYTF. Here the CDR3 DNA reads TGTGCCAGCACCCAAGCGGGGGGCTCCGTCTATGGCTACACCTTC.

The gene calls are TRBV2 and TRBJ2-3; no clear D gene. CDR1 and CDR2 (germline): SNHLY, FYNNEI. V lost 5 bases and J lost 3, with 12 bases in between. This CDR3 comprises 14 residues. This CDR3 is CASSFSPATDTQYF. CDR3 DNA sequence: TGTGCCAGCAGTTTCAGCCCGGCGACAGATACGCAGTATTTT.

The V gene is TRBV2, the J gene TRBJ1-4; D uncertain. Germline CDR1 is SNHLY and CDR2 is FYNNEI. V lost 5 bases and J 5 bases, leaving 9 bases between the germline ends. The CDR3 contains 13 residues. The CDR3 DNA reads as TGTGCCAGCAGTTACCTAGGGAATGAAAAACTGTTTTTT. The encoded protein is CASSYLGNEKLFF. Looking up the rest from reference TRBV2 and TRBJ1-4 gives the full variable domain: EPEVTQTPSHQVTQMGQEVILRCVPISNHLYFYWYRQILGQKVEFLVSFYNNEISEKSEIFDDQFSVERPDGSNFTLKIRSTKLEDSAMYFCASSYLGNEKLFFGSGTQLSVL.

This sequence joins TRBV18 and TRBJ2-1; 14 bases agree with TRBD2. V was pared by 3 bases and J by 9 bases, with 4 bases of the junction left unmatched. CDR3 length equals 15 residues. The germline gives CDR1 KGHSH, CDR2 LQKENI. The CDR3 protein is CASSPGLAGGPEQFF. CDR3 nucleotide sequence: TGTGCCAGCTCACCCGGACTAGCGGGAGGCCCTGAGCAGTTCTTC.